This entry describes one TCR beta chain. Its antigen is undetermined. This entry belongs to a study of Ad26.COV2.S vaccination and SARS-CoV-2 variants. As for treatment: 19 received Ad26.COV2.S at low or high dose, single or two shots; about 5 received placebo; per-sample allocation not given. Material that was analyzed had been drawn on day 63 after the first vaccine or placebo injection. Vaccine was an Ad26 vector expressing Wuhan-strain SARS-CoV-2 spike. Profiling relied on immunoSEQ multiplex PCR, and the TCRdb table lists in-frame clones only, not all of them. Counted here are 200,000 to 300,000 clones, approximately 90% occurring once; the ten biggest clones make up roughly 10%. Germline V gene data show CDR1 as SGDLS and CDR2 as YYNGEE. V was trimmed by 5 bases and J by 0 bases, leaving 9 bases between them. The CDR3 spans 13 residues. General study findings and limits: It is possible that the TCR breadth and depth analyses underestimated the total T cell responses. The placebo group had lower spike-specific TCR breadth than the vaccine recipients did.

The TCR sequence derives from a person between 18 and 65 years old who received the Ad26.COV2.S COVID-19 vaccine or a placebo. V gene TRBV9 combines with J gene TRBJ2-7; D gene ambiguous. The material sequenced was peripheral blood, taken in a trial of Ad26.COV2.S vaccine versus placebo. The CDR3: CASSFGLSYEQYF. Here the CDR3 DNA reads TGTGCCAGCAGTTTCGGGCTCTCCTACGAGCAGTACTTC.